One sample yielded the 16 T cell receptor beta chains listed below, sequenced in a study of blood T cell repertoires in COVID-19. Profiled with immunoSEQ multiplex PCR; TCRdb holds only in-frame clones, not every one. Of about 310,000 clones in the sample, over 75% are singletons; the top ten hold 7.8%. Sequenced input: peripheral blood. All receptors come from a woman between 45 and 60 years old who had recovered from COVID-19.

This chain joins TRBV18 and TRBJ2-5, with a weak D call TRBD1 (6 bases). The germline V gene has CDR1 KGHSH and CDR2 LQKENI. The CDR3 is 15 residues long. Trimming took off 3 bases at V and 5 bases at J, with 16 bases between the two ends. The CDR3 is CASSPVYRVRETQYF. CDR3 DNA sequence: TGTGCCAGCTCACCGGTATACAGGGTCCGGGAGACCCAGTACTTC.

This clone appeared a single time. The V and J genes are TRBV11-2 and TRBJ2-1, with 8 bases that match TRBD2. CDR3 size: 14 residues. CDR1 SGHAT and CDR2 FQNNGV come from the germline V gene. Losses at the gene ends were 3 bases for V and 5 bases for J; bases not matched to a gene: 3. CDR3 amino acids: CASSFSGSDNEQFF. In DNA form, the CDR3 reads TGTGCCAGCAGCTTCAGCGGGAGCGACAATGAGCAGTTCTTC.

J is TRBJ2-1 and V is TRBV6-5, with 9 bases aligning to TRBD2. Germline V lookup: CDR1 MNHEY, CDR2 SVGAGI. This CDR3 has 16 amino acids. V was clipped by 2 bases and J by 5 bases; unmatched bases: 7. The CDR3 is CASSYPRVAGDNEQFF. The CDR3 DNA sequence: TGTGCCAGCAGTTACCCCAGGGTAGCGGGAGACAATGAGCAGTTCTTC.

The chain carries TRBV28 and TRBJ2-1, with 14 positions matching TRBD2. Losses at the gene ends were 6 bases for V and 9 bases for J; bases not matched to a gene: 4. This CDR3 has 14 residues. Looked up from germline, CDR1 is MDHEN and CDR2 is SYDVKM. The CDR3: CASSGLAGGFEQFF. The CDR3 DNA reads TGTGCCAGCAGCGGACTAGCGGGAGGTTTTGAGCAGTTCTTC.

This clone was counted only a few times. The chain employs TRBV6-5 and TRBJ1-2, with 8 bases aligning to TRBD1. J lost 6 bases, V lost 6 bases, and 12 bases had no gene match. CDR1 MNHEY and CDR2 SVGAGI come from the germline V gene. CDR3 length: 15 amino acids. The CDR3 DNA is TGTGCCAGCAGATCACCCCGACAGGGGAGAAATGGCTACACCTTC. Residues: CASRSPRQGRNGYTF.

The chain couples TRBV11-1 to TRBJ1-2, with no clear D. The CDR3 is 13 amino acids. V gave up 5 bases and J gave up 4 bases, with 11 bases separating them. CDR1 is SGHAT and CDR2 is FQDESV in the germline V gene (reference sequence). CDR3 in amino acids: CASSPEVGYGYTF. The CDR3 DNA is TGTGCCAGCAGCCCTGAGGTGGGCTATGGCTACACCTTC.

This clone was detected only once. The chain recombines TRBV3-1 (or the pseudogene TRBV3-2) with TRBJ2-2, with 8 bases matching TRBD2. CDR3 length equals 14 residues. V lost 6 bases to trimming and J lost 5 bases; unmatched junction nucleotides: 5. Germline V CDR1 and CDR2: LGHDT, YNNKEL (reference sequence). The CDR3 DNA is TGTGCCAGCAGTCCTCGGGGGGGGACCGGGGAGCTGTTTTTT. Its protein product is CASSPRGGTGELFF.

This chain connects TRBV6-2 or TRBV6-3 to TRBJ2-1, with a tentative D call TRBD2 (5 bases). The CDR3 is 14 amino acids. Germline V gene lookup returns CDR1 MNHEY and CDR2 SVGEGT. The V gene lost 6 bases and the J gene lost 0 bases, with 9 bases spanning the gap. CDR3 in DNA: TGTGCCAGCAGCCTTAGCGCCTCCTACAATGAGCAGTTCTTC. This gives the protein CASSLSASYNEQFF.

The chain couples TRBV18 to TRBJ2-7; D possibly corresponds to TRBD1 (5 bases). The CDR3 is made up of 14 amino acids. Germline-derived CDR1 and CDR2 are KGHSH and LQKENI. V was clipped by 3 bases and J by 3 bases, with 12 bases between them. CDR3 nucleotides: TGTGCCAGCTCACCCCCAGGGCCCTACTACGAGCAGTACTTC. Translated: CASSPPGPYYEQYF.

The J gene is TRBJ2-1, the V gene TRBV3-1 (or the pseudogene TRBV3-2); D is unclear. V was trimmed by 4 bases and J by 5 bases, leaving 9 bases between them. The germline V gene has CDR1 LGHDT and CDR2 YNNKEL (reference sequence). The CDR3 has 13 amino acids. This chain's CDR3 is CASSRAVNNEQFF. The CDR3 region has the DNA TGTGCCAGCAGCCGGGCCGTTAACAATGAGCAGTTCTTC.

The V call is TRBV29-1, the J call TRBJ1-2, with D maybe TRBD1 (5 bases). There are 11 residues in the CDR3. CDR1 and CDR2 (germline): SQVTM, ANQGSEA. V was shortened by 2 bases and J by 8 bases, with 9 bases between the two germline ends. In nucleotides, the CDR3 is TGCAGCGTTGAAATGTGGGGCGGCTACACCTTC. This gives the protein CSVEMWGGYTF.

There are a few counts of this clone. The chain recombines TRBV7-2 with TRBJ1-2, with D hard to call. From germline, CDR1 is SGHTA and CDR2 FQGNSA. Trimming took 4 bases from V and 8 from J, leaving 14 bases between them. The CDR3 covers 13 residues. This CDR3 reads CASSSPEFAGYTF. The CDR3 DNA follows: TGTGCCAGCAGCTCGCCGGAGTTTGCGGGCTACACCTTC. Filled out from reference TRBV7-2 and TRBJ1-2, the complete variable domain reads GAGVSQSPSNKVTEKGKDVELRCDPISGHTALYWYRQSLGQGLEFLIYFQGNSAPDKSGLPSDRFSAERTGGSVSTLTIQRTQQEDSAVYLCASSSPEFAGYTFGSGTRLTVV.

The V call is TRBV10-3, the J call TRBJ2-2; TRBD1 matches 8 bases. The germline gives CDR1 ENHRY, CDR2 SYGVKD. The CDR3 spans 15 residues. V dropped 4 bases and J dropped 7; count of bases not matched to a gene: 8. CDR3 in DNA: TGTGCCATCAGTGGTTCGACAGGGGTGGTCGGGGAGCTGTTTTTT. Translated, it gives CAISGSTGVVGELFF.

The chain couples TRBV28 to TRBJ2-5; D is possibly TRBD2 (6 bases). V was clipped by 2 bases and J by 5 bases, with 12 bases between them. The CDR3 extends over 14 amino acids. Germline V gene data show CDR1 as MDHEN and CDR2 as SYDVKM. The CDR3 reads CASSLDGGRETQYF. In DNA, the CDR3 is TGTGCCAGCAGTTTAGACGGGGGTAGGGAGACCCAGTACTTC.

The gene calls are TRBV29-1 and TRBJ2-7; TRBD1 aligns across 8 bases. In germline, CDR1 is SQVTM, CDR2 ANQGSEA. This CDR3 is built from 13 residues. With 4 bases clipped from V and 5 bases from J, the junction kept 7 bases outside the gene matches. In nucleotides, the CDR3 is TGCAGCGTTGGAGGACAGGGAACCGACGAGCAGTACTTC. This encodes CSVGGQGTDEQYF.

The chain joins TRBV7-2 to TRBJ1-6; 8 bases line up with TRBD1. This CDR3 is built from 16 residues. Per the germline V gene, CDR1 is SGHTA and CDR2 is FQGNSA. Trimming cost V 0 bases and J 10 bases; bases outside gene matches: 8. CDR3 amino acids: CASSLAGTGISSPLHF. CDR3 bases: TGTGCCAGCAGCTTAGCGGGGACAGGCATAAGCTCACCCCTCCACTTT.